Listed here are 20 T cell receptor beta chains from one sample, sequenced in a study of T cell changes during pregnancy in multiple sclerosis. The protocol was immunoSEQ multiplex PCR, while the TCRdb copy is restricted to in-frame clones and leaves out a portion. The profile shows under 55,000 clones, approximately 90% of them singletons. Sequencing was performed on peripheral blood, taken in the first trimester of pregnancy. The receptors stem from a female donor with multiple sclerosis, enrolled in a pregnancy study.

This sequence joins TRBV10-1 and TRBJ2-7; D possibly corresponds to TRBD2 (6 bases). Germline CDR1 WNHNN, CDR2 SYGVQD (reference sequence). Trimming shortened V by 5 bases and J by 4 bases, and 12 bases separated the two germline ends. The CDR3 runs 13 residues. Here the CDR3 reads CASSITGTYEQYF. CDR3 DNA sequence: TGCGCCAGCAGTATTACGGGGACTTACGAGCAGTACTTC.

V and J are TRBV7-3 and TRBJ2-1, with D perhaps matching TRBD2 (6 bases). V lost 5 bases to trimming and J lost 3 bases, with 14 bases between them. Germline-derived CDR1 and CDR2 are SGHTA and FQGTGA. The CDR3 is 15 amino acids. CDR3 nucleotide sequence: TGTGCCAGCAGCCCTACCGGGACTGGCTACAATGAGCAGTTCTTC. Its translation is CASSPTGTGYNEQFF.

The chain employs TRBV4-1 and TRBJ2-2, with 7 bases matching TRBD1. The CDR3 loop spans 18 amino acids. With V trimmed by 4 bases and J by 5 bases, 16 bases remained unmatched. Per the germline V gene, CDR1 is MGHRA and CDR2 is YSYEKL. CDR3 sequence (DNA): TGCGCCAGCAGCCTAGCAGAGGCGAGACAGGGCCCAACCGGGGAGCTGTTTTTT. Its protein is CASSLAEARQGPTGELFF.

The V and J genes are TRBV4-1 and TRBJ2-1, with D possibly being TRBD2 (5 bases). The CDR3 is 13 amino acids. Trimming took off 1 base at V and 10 bases at J, with 11 bases between the two ends. Germline loops: CDR1 MGHRA, CDR2 YSYEKL. CDR3: CASSQGPRVEQFF. The CDR3 nucleotides read TGCGCCAGCAGCCAAGGACCGCGGGTGGAGCAGTTCTTC.

The chain combines TRBV11-2 with TRBJ1-1; perhaps TRBD1 as D (5 bases). The CDR3 consists of 14 residues. Trimming cost V 1 base and J 6 bases, with 12 bases left between them. CDR1 SGHAT and CDR2 FQNNGV come from the germline V gene. This CDR3 is CASSLGTFPPEAFF. CDR3 in DNA: TGTGCCAGCAGCTTAGGGACATTTCCTCCTGAAGCTTTCTTT.

The rearrangement joins TRBV10-3 to TRBJ2-1; weak D call: TRBD1 (7 bases). Germline V gene data show CDR1 as ENHRY and CDR2 as SYGVKD. The CDR3 totals 16 residues. V lost 3 bases and J lost 0, with 12 bases in between. CDR3 in amino acids: CAISEGGGNSYNEQFF. The CDR3 coding sequence is TGTGCCATCAGTGAAGGAGGGGGCAACTCCTACAATGAGCAGTTCTTC.

The chain links TRBV18 to TRBJ2-7, with 7 bases matching TRBD2. V was clipped by 5 bases and J by 3 bases; unmatched bases: 4. This CDR3 has 13 amino acids. CDR1 is KGHSH, CDR2 LQKENI, per germline. The CDR3 region is CASSLGLYYEQYF. The CDR3 nucleotides read TGTGCCAGCTCATTGGGACTATACTACGAGCAGTACTTC.

The rearrangement joins TRBV5-1 to TRBJ2-3, with D perhaps matching TRBD2 (6 bases). This CDR3 is 14 amino acids long. The V gene lost 1 base and the J gene lost 6 bases, with 12 bases spanning the gap. CDR1 and CDR2 (germline): SGHRS, YFSETQ. In nucleotides, the CDR3 is TGCGCCAGCAGCTTGTCGTACCGGGGGGATACGCAGTATTTT. This sequence encodes CASSLSYRGDTQYF.

V and J are TRBV6-4 and TRBJ2-3; 9 bases line up with TRBD2. CDR1 MRHNA and CDR2 SNTAGT come from the germline V gene. The CDR3 is 15 residues long. After removal of 4 bases from V and 1 base from J, the junction contained 3 bases not matched to a gene. CDR3 nucleotides: TGTGCCAGCAGTGCGGCTAGCGGGGGCACAGATACGCAGTATTTT. Protein: CASSAASGGTDTQYF.

The chain has TRBV7-2 and TRBJ2-1; D gene unclear. V dropped 2 bases and J dropped 0 bases, with 11 bases sitting between them. CDR1 and CDR2 from the germline V gene are SGHTA and FQGNSA. CDR3 length: 16 amino acids. CDR3 sequence reads: CASSLFPGSSYNEQFF. The CDR3 bases are TGTGCCAGCAGCTTATTTCCGGGTAGCTCCTACAATGAGCAGTTCTTC.

The rearrangement uses TRBV15 and TRBJ1-3; D not resolved. The CDR3 length is 14 residues. The germline gives CDR1 LNHNV, CDR2 YYDKDF (reference sequence). Trimming pared 1 base from V and 8 bases from J, leaving 12 bases between. Written as DNA, the CDR3 is TGTGCCACCAGCAGAGCCCCGACGGACTACACCATATATTTT. Amino acids: CATSRAPTDYTIYF.

The chain is built from TRBV30 and TRBJ1-5; weak D call: TRBD1 (5 bases). V lost 2 bases and J 0 bases, leaving 11 bases between the germline ends. The CDR3 totals 15 residues. The germline V gene encodes CDR1 GTSNPN and CDR2 SVGIG (reference sequence). The CDR3 protein is CAWSIGTYSNQPQHF. As DNA, the CDR3 is TGTGCCTGGAGTATAGGGACTTATAGCAATCAGCCCCAGCATTTT.

This clone was observed a handful of times. The chain carries TRBV11-1 and TRBJ2-2; maybe TRBD2 (6 bases). V was cut by 3 bases and J by 1 base, with 6 bases left in between. Looked up from germline, CDR1 is SGHAT and CDR2 is FQDESV (reference sequence). The CDR3 has 14 residues. CDR3 sequence: CASSLGGNTGELFF. CDR3 in DNA: TGTGCCAGCAGCTTGGGGGGGAACACCGGGGAGCTGTTTTTT.

This clone was counted once. This sequence joins TRBV29-1 and TRBJ1-3, with D unresolved. This CDR3 has 12 amino acids. Germline V gene data show CDR1 as SQVTM and CDR2 as ANQGSEA. V lost 4 bases and J lost 3, with 7 bases in between. The DNA of the CDR3 is TGCAGCGTTGCCCAGTATGGAAACACCATATATTTT. This sequence encodes CSVAQYGNTIYF.

The genes are TRBV5-4 and TRBJ1-2; 10 positions agree with TRBD1. Germline V lookup: CDR1 SGHNT, CDR2 YYREEE (reference sequence). The CDR3 has 13 amino acids. J was trimmed by 6 bases and V by 2 bases; bases with no gene match: 1. The CDR3 reads CASSFGTGDGYTF. CDR3 nucleotides: TGTGCCAGCAGCTTTGGGACAGGGGATGGCTACACCTTC.

A few counts support this clone. The chain employs TRBV4-1 and TRBJ2-7; D is perhaps TRBD2 (6 bases). Per germline, CDR1 MGHRA and CDR2 YSYEKL. This CDR3 is 19 amino acids long. Trimming shortened V by 0 bases and J by 0 bases, and 21 bases separated the two germline ends. Here the CDR3 reads CASSQDSPRAGRSSYEQYF. Written as DNA, the CDR3 is TGCGCCAGCAGCCAAGATAGCCCCCGAGCAGGGAGGAGCTCCTACGAGCAGTACTTC.

This clone was counted between two and nine times. CDR3 sequence: CASGDSAAQYF. The CDR3 DNA is TGTGCCAGCGGGGACAGTGCGGCCCAGTACTTC. The rearrangement joins TRBV2 to TRBJ2-5, with 7 bases that match TRBD1. V shed 8 bases, J shed 9 bases, and the junction held 6 bases outside the gene matches. This CDR3 is built from 11 residues. CDR1 and CDR2 from the germline V gene are SNHLY and FYNNEI. Combining the CDR3 with reference TRBV2 and TRBJ2-5 gives the whole variable domain EPEVTQTPSHQVTQMGQEVILRCVPISNHLYFYWYRQILGQKVEFLVSFYNNEISEKSEIFDDQFSVERPDGSNFTLKIRSTKLEDSAMYFCASGDSAAQYFGPGTRLLVL.

The chain joins TRBV5-1 to TRBJ1-2, with TRBD1 identical over 7 bases. Germline trimming cut 5 bases from V and 7 bases from J; bases unmatched to any gene: 17. Germline assignment: CDR1 SGHRS and CDR2 YFSETQ. The CDR3 loop spans 16 amino acids. CDR3 sequence (DNA): TGCGCCAGCAGGGACAGGCTGAACCTCGGGTTCGGTGGCTACACCTTC. Its protein is CASRDRLNLGFGGYTF. Filled out from reference TRBV5-1 and TRBJ1-2, the complete variable domain reads KAGVTQTPRYLIKTRGQQVTLSCSPISGHRSVSWYQQTPGQGLQFLFEYFSETQRNKGNFPGRFSGRQFSNSRSEMNVSTLELGDSALYLCASRDRLNLGFGGYTFGSGTRLTVV.

The rearrangement links TRBV4-2 to TRBJ2-2, with TRBD1 identical over 8 bases. V was clipped by 1 base and J by 7 bases; unmatched bases: 5. The CDR3 totals 15 residues. Germline loops: CDR1 LGHNA, CDR2 YNFKEQ. The CDR3 DNA reads TGTGCCAGCAGCCAAGCGGACAGGGATGACGGGGAGCTGTTTTTT. Translation: CASSQADRDDGELFF.

The chain has TRBV11-2 and TRBJ2-5, with TRBD2 matching 11 bases. After removal of 5 bases from V and 4 bases from J, the junction contained 9 bases not matched to a gene. The germline V gene encodes CDR1 SGHAT and CDR2 FQNNGV. This CDR3 region has 16 residues. The DNA of the CDR3 is TGTGCCAGCAGCCGGGGGGTAGCGGGGGGGCGAGAGACCCAGTACTTC. Translation gives CASSRGVAGGRETQYF.